The rows below give T cell receptor beta chains drawn from one sample of a study of shared clonotypes between healthy human individuals. Repertoires were generated with immunoSEQ multiplex PCR, while TCRdb's copy carries only in-frame clones and drops some. Of 400,000 to 600,000 clones listed, approximately 79% are singletons. The sample consisted of PBMCs. The receptors were sampled from a woman aged 40 to 50 in good health. Some clones in this sample may be carry-over from other donors' samples. CDR3s include the opening cysteine and the closing phenylalanine or tryptophan. D genes are given only for firm matches. Clone sizes are given selectively: once, few, many, or a class where the clone is expanded.

>TRBJ1-1|TRBV27|-|-
TGTGCCAGCAGTTTATCTGGAGGACGCCTGGACACTGAAGCTTTCTTT
CASSLSGGRLDTEAFF
>TRBJ2-6|TRBV13|TRBD2|-
TGTGCCAGCACCAGCGGGGGAAGCTCTGGGGCCAACGTCCTGACTTTC
CASTSGGSSGANVLTF
>TRBJ1-1|TRBV4-3|-|few
TGCGCCAGCAGCCAAGAGTCGGCCCAGAACACTGAAGCTTTCTTT
CASSQESAQNTEAFF
>TRBJ2-7|TRBV30|TRBD2|-
TGTGCCTGGAGTGCAGAACAGGTACTAGCGGGAGGGCCCTCGGCGGTCGACGAGCAGTACTTC
CAWSAEQVLAGGPSAVDEQYF
>TRBJ2-6|TRBV29-1|-|-
TGCAGCGTTGACGGGCAGGGACAATCTGGGGCCAACGTCCTGACTTTC
CSVDGQGQSGANVLTF
>TRBJ2-7|TRBV7-2|-|-
TGTGCCAGCAGCCGTAGGGGCGGTGGATCATCCTACGAGCAGTACTTC
CASSRRGGGSSYEQYF
>TRBJ1-2|TRBV6-4|-|once
TGTGCCAGCAGTGACTCGGCAGGACACTACACCTTC
CASSDSAGHYTF
>TRBJ1-6|TRBV2|-|-
TGTGCCAGCAGTCTTGAGGGGGGCATTATTGGTTCACCCCTCCACTTT
CASSLEGGIIGSPLHF
>TRBJ1-1|TRBV7-6|-|-
TGTGCCAGCAGCTTAGACATGAACACTGAAGCTTTCTTT
CASSLDMNTEAFF
>TRBJ2-2|TRBV27|-|-
TGTGCCAGCGGGCTAGCGTACCGGGAGCTGTTTTTT
CASGLAYRELFF
>TRBJ1-5|TRBV27|-|-
TGTGCCAGCAGTTGGGGTGGCAATCAGCCCCAGCATTTT
CASSWGGNQPQHF
>TRBJ2-1|TRBV28|-|-
TGTGCCAGCAGCCAGACAGCAGACAATGAGCAGTTCTTC
CASSQTADNEQFF
>TRBJ2-3|TRBV9|TRBD1|once
TGTGCCAGCAGCCTGAGACAGGGGGCAAGCACAGATACGCAGTATTTT
CASSLRQGASTDTQYF
>TRBJ1-5|TRBV4-1|-|-
TGCGCCAGCAGCCGCTTCCCCCACACTTATAGCAATCAGCCCCAGCATTTT
CASSRFPHTYSNQPQHF
>TRBJ2-7|TRBV19|TRBD1|-
TGTGCCACTAGGGGGCAGGGTGGATACGAGCAGTACTTC
CATRGQGGYEQYF
>TRBJ2-1|TRBV11-2|TRBD2|-
TGTGCCAGCAGCTTTAGCGGGAGGTCCGACAATGAGCAGTTCTTC
CASSFSGRSDNEQFF
>TRBJ1-2|TRBV12-5|-|-
TGTGCTAGTGGACCCCCCTCGGGGGGGAACTATGGCTACACCTTC
CASGPPSGGNYGYTF
>TRBJ2-2|TRBV6-6|TRBD2|-
TGTGCCAGCAGTTACTCACCTAGCGGGAACACCGGGGAGCTGTTTTTT
CASSYSPSGNTGELFF
>TRBJ2-7|TRBV7-6|TRBD1|-
TGTGCCAGCAGCCTTACCCCGGGACAGATTTACGAGCAGTACTTC
CASSLTPGQIYEQYF
>TRBJ2-7|TRBV7-3|TRBD1|-
TGTGCCAGCAGCGCGGGACAGGGGAGCTCCTACGAGCAGTACTTC
CASSAGQGSSYEQYF